The clone carrying this T cell receptor beta chain was detected many times. Preparation of the TCRbeta library was carried out with unique molecular identifiers. TCRdb passed the PCR reads through MiXCR, listing each CDR3 protein once. Counted here are roughly 610,000 distinct CDR3 sequences, under 12% occurring once; the ten biggest clones make up roughly 4%. The sample belongs to a study of T-cell reconstitution after alpha-beta-depleted transplantation in children. This TCR was sampled from a human donor who donated a stem cell graft to a child with acute myeloid leukemia. The starting material was PBMCs from the stem cell graft donor, obtained from the stem cell graft.

In DNA form, the CDR3 reads TGTGCCAGCAGGCCTTCGGGACAGGGAAATCAGCCCCAGCATTTT. Encoded protein: CASRPSGQGNQPQHF. The genes are TRBV12-3 or TRBV12-4 and TRBJ1-5, with 9 bases fitting TRBD1. After removal of 6 bases from V and 4 bases from J, the junction contained 7 bases not matched to a gene. This CDR3 is built from 15 residues.